This T cell receptor beta chain was found in a study of CD8 T cells in ankylosing spondylitis. TCRdb fed the 5' RACE reads into MiXCR, producing one record per CDR3 protein. This table holds 310,000 or so distinct CDR3 sequences, 15% to 20% found once. Only a few counts were recorded for this clonotype. Germline CDR1 reads SGHRS; CDR2 reads YFSETQ. Between the trimmed V and J ends, which lost 0 bases and 7 bases, there was a span of 19 bases. The CDR3 length is 16 residues. The chain is built from TRBV5-1 and TRBJ2-5, with D unclear. The specimen sequenced was blood, either unsorted or a sorted T cell fraction (not recorded which). This TCR came from a male donor with ankylosing spondylitis or in good health (not recorded which). As DNA, the CDR3 is TGCGCCAGCAGCTTGGTTAGCTCAGCCTCCCAGCGGACCCAGTACTTC. This translates into CASSLVSSASQRTQYF.